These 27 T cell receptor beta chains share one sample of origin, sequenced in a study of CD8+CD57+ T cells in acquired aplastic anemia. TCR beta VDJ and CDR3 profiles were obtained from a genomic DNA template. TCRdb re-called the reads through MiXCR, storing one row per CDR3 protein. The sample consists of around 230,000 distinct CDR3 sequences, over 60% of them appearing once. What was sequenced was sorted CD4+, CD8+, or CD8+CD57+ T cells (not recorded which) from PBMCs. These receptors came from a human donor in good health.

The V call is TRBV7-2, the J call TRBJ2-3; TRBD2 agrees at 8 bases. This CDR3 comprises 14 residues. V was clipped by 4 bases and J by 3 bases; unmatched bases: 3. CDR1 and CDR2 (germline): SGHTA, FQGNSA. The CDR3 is CASSSGLGTDTQYF. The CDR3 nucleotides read TGTGCCAGCAGCTCGGGACTAGGAACAGATACGCAGTATTTT.

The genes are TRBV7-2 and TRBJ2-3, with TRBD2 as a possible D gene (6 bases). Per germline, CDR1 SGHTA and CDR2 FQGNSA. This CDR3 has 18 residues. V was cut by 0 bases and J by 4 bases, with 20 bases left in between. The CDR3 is CASSLAVASVFMADTQYF. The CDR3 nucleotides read TGTGCCAGCAGCTTAGCTGTCGCTAGCGTATTCATGGCAGATACGCAGTATTTT.

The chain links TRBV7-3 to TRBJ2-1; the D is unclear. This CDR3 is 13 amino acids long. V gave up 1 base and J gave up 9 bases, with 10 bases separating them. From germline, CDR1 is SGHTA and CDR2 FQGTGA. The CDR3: CASSLSPDGEQFF. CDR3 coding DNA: TGTGCCAGCAGCTTAAGCCCGGACGGTGAGCAGTTCTTC.

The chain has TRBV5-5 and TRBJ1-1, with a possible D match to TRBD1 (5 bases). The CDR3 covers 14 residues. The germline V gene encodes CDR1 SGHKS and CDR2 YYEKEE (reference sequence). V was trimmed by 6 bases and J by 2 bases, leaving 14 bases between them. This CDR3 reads CASTLGRANTEAFF. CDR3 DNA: TGTGCCAGCACCCTGGGCAGGGCAAACACTGAAGCTTTCTTT.

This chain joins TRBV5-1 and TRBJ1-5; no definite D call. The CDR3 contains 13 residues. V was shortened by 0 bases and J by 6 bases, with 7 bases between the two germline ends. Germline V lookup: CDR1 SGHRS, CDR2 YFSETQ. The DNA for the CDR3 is TGCGCCAGCAGCTTGGCCGGGCGTCAGCCCCAGCATTTT. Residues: CASSLAGRQPQHF.

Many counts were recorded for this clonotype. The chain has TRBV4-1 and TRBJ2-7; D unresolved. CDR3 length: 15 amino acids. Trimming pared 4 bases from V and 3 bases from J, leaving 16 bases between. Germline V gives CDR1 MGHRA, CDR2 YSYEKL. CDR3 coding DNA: TGCGCCAGCAGCCCGCTGGCAGGATCTTACTACGAGCAGTACTTC. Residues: CASSPLAGSYYEQYF.

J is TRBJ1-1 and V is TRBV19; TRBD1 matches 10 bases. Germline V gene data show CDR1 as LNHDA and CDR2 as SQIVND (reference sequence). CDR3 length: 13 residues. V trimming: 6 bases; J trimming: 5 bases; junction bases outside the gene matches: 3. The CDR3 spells CASSGTGETEAFF. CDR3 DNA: TGTGCCAGTAGCGGGACAGGGGAGACTGAAGCTTTCTTT.

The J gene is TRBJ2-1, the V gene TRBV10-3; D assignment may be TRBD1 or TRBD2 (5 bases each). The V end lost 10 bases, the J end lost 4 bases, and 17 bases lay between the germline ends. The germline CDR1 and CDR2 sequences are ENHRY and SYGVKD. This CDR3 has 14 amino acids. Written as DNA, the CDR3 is TGTGCCACCCAGGACTCGAGGGGTTACAATGAGCAGTTCTTC. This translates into CATQDSRGYNEQFF.

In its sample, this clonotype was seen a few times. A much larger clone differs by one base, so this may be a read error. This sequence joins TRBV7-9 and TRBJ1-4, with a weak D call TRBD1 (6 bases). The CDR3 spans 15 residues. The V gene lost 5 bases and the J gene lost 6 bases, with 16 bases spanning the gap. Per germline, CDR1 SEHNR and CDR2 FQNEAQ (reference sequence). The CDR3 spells CASSLVGGPDEKLFF. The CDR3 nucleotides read TGTGCCAGCAGCCTAGTAGGGGGGCCGGATGAAAAACTGTTTTTT.

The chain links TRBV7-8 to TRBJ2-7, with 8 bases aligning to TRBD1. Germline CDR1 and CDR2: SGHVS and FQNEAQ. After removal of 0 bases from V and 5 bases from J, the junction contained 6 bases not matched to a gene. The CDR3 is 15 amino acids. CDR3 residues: CASSLAIQGAHEQYV. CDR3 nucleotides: TGTGCCAGCAGCTTAGCTATCCAGGGGGCCCACGAGCAGTACGTC.

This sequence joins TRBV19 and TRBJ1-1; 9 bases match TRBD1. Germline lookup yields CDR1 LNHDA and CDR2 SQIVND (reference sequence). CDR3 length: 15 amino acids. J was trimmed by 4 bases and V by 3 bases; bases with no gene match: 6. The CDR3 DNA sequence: TGTGCCAGTAGTATCCACAGGGGGCAAGGCACTGAAGCTTTCTTT. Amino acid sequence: CASSIHRGQGTEAFF.

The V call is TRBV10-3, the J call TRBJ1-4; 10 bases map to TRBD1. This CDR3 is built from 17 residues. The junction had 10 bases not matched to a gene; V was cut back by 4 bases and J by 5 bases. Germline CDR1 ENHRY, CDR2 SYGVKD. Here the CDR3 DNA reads TGTGCCATCAGTGCTTTCCAAGGACAGGGGGGGAATGAAAAACTGTTTTTT. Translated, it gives CAISAFQGQGGNEKLFF.

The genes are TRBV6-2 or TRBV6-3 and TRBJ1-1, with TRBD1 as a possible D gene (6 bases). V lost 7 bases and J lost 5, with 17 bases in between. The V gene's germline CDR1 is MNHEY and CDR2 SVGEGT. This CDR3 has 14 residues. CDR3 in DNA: TGTGCCAGCACCTACATGGGGGGGCAGACTGAAGCTTTCTTT. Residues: CASTYMGGQTEAFF.

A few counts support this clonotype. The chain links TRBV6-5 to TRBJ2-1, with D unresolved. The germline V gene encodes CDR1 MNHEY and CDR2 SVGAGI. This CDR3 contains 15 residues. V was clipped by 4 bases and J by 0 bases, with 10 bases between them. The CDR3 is CASSLVVSSYNEQFF. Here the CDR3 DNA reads TGTGCCAGCAGTTTAGTTGTGAGCTCCTACAATGAGCAGTTCTTC.

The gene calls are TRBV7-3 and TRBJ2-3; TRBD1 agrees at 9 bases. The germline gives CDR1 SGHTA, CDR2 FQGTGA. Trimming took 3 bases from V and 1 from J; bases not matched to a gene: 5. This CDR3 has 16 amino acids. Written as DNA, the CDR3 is TGTGCCAGCAGCTTGACAGGGGGAGGGGGCACAGATACGCAGTATTTT. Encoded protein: CASSLTGGGGTDTQYF.

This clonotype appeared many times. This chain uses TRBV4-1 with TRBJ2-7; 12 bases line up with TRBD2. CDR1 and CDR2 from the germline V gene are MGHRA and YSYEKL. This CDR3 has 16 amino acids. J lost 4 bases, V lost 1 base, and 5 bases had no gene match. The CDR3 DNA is TGCGCCAGCAGCCAAGTCGGGACTAGCGGGTCTTACGAGCAGTACTTC. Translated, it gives CASSQVGTSGSYEQYF.

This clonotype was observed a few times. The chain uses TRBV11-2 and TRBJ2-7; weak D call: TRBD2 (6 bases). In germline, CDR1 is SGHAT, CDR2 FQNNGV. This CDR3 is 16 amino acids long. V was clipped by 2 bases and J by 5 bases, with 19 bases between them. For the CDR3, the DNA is TGTGCCAGCAGCTTAAAACGATTGGGAGGTGACCACGAGCAGTACTTC. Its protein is CASSLKRLGGDHEQYF.

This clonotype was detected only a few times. The CDR3: CSVPSGGNYNEQFF. The CDR3, as DNA: TGCAGCGTCCCTAGCGGGGGGAACTACAATGAGCAGTTCTTC. The genes are TRBV29-1 and TRBJ2-1; 11 bases align to TRBD2. The CDR3 has 14 amino acids. V gave up 6 bases and J gave up 3 bases; unmatched junction bases: 4. Germline lookup yields CDR1 SQVTM and CDR2 ANQGSEA.

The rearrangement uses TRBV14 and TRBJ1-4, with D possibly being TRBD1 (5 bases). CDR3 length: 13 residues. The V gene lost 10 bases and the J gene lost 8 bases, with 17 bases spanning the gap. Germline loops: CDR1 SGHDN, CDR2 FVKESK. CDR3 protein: CATGDGGGEKLFF. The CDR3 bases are TGTGCCACAGGAGACGGGGGGGGAGAAAAACTGTTTTTT. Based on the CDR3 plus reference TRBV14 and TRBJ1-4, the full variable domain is EAGVTQFPSHSVIEKGQTVTLRCDPISGHDNLYWYRRVMGKEIKFLLHFVKESKQDESGMPNNRFLAERTGGTYSTLKVQPAELEDSGVYFCATGDGGGEKLFFGSGTQLSVL.

The chain's CDR3 is CATSRDRNEQYF. DNA for the CDR3: TGTGCCACCAGCAGAGACCGAAACGAGCAGTACTTC. The rearrangement links TRBV15 to TRBJ2-7, with no clear D. V gave up 0 bases and J gave up 5 bases, with 5 bases separating them. CDR1 is LNHNV and CDR2 is YYDKDF in the germline V gene (reference sequence). The CDR3 has 12 residues. Full variable domain (rest looked up from reference TRBV15 and TRBJ2-7): DAMVIQNPRYQVTQFGKPVTLSCSQTLNHNVMYWYQQKSSQAPKLLFHYYDKDFNNEADTPDNFQSRRPNTSFCFLDIRSPGLGDTAMYLCATSRDRNEQYFGPGTRLTVT.

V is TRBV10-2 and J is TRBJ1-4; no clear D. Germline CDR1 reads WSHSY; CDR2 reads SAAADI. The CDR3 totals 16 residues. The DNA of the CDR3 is TGCATCAGCAGTGAGTCGGATGGACGGTACAATGAAAAACTGTTTTTT. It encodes CISSESDGRYNEKLFF.

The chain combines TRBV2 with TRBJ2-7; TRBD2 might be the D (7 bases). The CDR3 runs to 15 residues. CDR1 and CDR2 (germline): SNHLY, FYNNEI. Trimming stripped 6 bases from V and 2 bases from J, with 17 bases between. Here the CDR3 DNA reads TGTGCCAGCAGCGCCCTGAGGGGGGGGGCCTACGAGCAGTACTTC. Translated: CASSALRGGAYEQYF.

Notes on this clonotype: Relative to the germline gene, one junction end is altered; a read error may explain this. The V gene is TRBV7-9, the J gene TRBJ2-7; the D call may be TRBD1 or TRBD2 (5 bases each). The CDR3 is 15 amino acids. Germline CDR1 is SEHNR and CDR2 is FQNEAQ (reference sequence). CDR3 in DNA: TGCGCCAGCAGCCAAGATCAGGGACCGAACTACGAGCAGTACTTC. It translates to CASSQDQGPNYEQYF.

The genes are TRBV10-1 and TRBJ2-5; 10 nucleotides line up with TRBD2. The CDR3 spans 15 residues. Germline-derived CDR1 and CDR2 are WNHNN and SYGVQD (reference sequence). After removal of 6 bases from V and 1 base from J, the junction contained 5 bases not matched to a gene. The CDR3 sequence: CASSYSSGSQETQYF. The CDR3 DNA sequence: TGCGCCAGCAGCTACTCTAGCGGGAGCCAAGAGACCCAGTACTTC.

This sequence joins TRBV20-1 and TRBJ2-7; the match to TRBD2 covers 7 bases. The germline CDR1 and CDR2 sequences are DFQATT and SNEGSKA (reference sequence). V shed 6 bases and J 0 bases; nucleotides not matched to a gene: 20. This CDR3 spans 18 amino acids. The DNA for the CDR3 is TGCAGTGCCTGGTCTCGCGGGGGTGCACCTCCGTGCTCCTACGAGCAGTACTTC. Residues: CSAWSRGGAPPCSYEQYF.

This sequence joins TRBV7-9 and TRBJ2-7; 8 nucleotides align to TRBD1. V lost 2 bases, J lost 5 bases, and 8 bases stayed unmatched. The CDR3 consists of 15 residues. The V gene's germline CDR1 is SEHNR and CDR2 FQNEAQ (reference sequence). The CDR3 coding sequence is TGTGCCAGCAGCTTAAATCCAGGGGGCCGCGACGAGCAGTACTTC. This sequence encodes CASSLNPGGRDEQYF.

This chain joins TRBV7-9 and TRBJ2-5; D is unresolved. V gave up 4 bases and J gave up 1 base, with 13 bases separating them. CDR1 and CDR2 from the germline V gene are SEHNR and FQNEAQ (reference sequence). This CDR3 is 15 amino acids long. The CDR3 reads CASSWVTGPQETQYF. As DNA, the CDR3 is TGTGCCAGCAGCTGGGTGACCGGGCCCCAAGAGACCCAGTACTTC.